This entry is about one T cell receptor beta chain. This is likely an artifact of a read error, given a far larger clone one base away. The sample comes from a study of regulatory T cells in long-lasting Graves disease. For TCR beta, libraries came from iRepertoire HTBI primers and Arm-PCR of CDR3 regions. Each CDR3 protein gets one entry after TCRdb re-called the multiplex PCR reads with MiXCR. This sample has roughly 400,000 distinct CDR3 sequences, with 21% found just once. Documented time point: persistent/refractory GD, antithyroid drugs over 5 years with positive TRAb. PBMC-extracted RNA yielded the TCR library. Graves' disease diagnosis was established per American Thyroid Association guidelines. Patients of an endocrinology department in Xi'an, China, were included. Sequenced material: peripheral blood mononuclear cells (PBMCs), taken when the disease was refractory, from a patient treated with antithyroid drugs. This receptor was taken from a female donor with Graves disease.

The CDR3 DNA is TGTGCCAGCACCCCGGGTCCCCAAGAGACCCAGTACTTC. Translating it yields CASTPGPQETQYF. This chain links TRBV27 with TRBJ2-5; the D is unclear. The CDR3 runs to 13 residues. Germline V gene sequence: CDR1 MNHEY, CDR2 SMNVEV (reference sequence). V dropped 7 bases and J dropped 1 base, with 10 bases sitting between them.